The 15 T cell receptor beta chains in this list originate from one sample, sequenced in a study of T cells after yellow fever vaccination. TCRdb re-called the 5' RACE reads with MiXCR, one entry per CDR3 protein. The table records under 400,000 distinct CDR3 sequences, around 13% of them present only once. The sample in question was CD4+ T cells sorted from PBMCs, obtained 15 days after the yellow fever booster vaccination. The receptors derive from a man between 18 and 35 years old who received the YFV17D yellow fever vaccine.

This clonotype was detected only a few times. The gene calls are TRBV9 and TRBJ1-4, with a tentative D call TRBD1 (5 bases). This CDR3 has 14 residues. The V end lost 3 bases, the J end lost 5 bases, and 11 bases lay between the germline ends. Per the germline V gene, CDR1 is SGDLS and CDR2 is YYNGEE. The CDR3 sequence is CASSAQVGNEKLFF. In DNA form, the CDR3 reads TGTGCCAGCAGCGCACAGGTGGGGAATGAAAAACTGTTTTTT. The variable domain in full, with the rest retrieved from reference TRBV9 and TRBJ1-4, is DSGVTQTPKHLITATGQRVTLRCSPRSGDLSVYWYQQSLDQGLQFLIQYYNGEERAKGNILERFSAQQFPDLHSELNLSSLELGDSALYFCASSAQVGNEKLFFGSGTQLSVL.

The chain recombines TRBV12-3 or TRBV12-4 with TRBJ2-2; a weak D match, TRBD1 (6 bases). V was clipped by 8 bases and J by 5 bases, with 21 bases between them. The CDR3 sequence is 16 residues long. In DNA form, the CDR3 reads TGTGCCAGCTCTTACCACGCGGCAGGGGAAACCGGGGAGCTGTTTTTT. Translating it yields CASSYHAAGETGELFF.

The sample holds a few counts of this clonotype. The CDR3 coding sequence is TGTGCCAACCGGGACCCAGATACGCAGTATTTT. This encodes CANRDPDTQYF. The chain employs TRBV4-2 and TRBJ2-3; D tentatively reads TRBD1 or TRBD2 (5 bases each). V lost 10 bases to trimming and J lost 4 bases, with 9 bases between them. The CDR3 runs 11 residues. CDR1 and CDR2 from the germline V gene are LGHNA and YNFKEQ.

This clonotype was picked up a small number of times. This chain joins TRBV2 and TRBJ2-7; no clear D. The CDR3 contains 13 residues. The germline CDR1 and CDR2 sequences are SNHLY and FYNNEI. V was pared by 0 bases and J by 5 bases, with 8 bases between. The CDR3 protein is CASSEAQIHEQYF. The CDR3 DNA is TGTGCCAGCAGTGAAGCTCAGATCCACGAGCAGTACTTC.

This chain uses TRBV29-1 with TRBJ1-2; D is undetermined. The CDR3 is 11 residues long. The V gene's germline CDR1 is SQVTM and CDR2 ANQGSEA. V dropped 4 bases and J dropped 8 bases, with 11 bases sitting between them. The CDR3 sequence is CSVGGNSGYTF. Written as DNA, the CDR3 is TGCAGCGTTGGTGGGAACAGCGGCTACACCTTC.

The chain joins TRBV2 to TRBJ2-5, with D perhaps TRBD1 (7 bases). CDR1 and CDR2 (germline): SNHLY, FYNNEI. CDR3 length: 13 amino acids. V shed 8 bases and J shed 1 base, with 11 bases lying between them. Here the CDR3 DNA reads TGTGCCAGCGCCAGGGGGGTCCAAGAGACCCAGTACTTC. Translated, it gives CASARGVQETQYF.

Written as DNA, the CDR3 is TGTGCCAGCAGCTTCGGCCAGGGGAGGGATGGCTACACCTTC. It encodes CASSFGQGRDGYTF. The gene calls are TRBV5-5 and TRBJ1-2, with TRBD1 as a possible D gene (6 bases). Germline V gene lookup returns CDR1 SGHKS and CDR2 YYEKEE (reference sequence). V was trimmed by 2 bases and J by 6 bases, leaving 14 bases between them. The CDR3 runs 14 residues.

CDR3 sequence: CATFPDGTYGYTF. The CDR3 coding sequence is TGTGCCACTTTTCCGGACGGAACCTATGGCTACACCTTC. The chain joins TRBV6-6 to TRBJ1-2; D unresolved. The V gene's germline CDR1 is MNHNY and CDR2 SVGAGI (reference sequence). This CDR3 is 13 amino acids long. With 10 bases removed from V and 4 bases from J, the gap between germline ends came to 16 bases.

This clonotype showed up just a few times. Written as DNA, the CDR3 is TGTGCTAGTGGTTTGCAGGGCTCGAACACTGAAGCTTTCTTT. It encodes CASGLQGSNTEAFF. The chain couples TRBV12-5 to TRBJ1-1; D may be TRBD1 (5 bases). Trimming shortened V by 2 bases and J by 1 base, and 8 bases separated the two germline ends. The germline CDR1 and CDR2 sequences are LGHNT and FRNRAP. This CDR3 contains 14 residues.

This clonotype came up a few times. CDR3: CASRGLAGGGRDTQYF. CDR3 bases: TGTGCCAGCAGGGGTCTAGCGGGGGGGGGTAGAGATACGCAGTATTTT. V usage is TRBV6-5 and J usage is TRBJ2-3, with 12 bases fitting TRBD2. V trimming: 6 bases; J trimming: 5 bases; junction bases outside the gene matches: 9. The CDR3 is 16 residues long. Per the germline V gene, CDR1 is MNHEY and CDR2 is SVGAGI.

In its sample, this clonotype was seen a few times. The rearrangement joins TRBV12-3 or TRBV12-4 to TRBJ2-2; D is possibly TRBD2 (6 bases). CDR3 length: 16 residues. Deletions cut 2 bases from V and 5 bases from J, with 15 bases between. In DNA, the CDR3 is TGTGCCAGCAGTTTAAGGAGGGGATCTTGGACCGGGGAGCTGTTTTTT. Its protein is CASSLRRGSWTGELFF.

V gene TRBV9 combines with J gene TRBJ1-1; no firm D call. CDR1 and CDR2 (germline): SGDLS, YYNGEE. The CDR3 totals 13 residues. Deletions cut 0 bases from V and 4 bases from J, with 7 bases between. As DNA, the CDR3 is TGTGCCAGCAGCGTAGAGAAGTCCACTGAAGCTTTCTTT. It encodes CASSVEKSTEAFF.

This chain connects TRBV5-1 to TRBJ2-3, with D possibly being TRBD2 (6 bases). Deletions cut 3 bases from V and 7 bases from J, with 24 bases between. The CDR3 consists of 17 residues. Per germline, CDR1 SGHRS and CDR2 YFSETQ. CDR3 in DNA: TGCGCCAGCAGCTGGGGTGGGGGGTCGAAGATAATTCATACGCAGTATTTT. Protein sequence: CASSWGGGSKIIHTQYF. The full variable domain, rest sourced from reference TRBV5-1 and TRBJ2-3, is KAGVTQTPRYLIKTRGQQVTLSCSPISGHRSVSWYQQTPGQGLQFLFEYFSETQRNKGNFPGRFSGRQFSNSRSEMNVSTLELGDSALYLCASSWGGGSKIIHTQYFGPGTRLTVL.

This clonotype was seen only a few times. The CDR3, as DNA: TGCGCCAGCAGCCTCCCGCGGGGGACCCTGGGTGATGAGCAGTTCTTC. This translates into CASSLPRGTLGDEQFF. The V gene is TRBV5-1, the J gene TRBJ2-1; 7 bases fit TRBD2. V lost 4 bases, J lost 8 bases, and 15 bases stayed unmatched. This CDR3 spans 16 amino acids. Per the germline V gene, CDR1 is SGHRS and CDR2 is YFSETQ.

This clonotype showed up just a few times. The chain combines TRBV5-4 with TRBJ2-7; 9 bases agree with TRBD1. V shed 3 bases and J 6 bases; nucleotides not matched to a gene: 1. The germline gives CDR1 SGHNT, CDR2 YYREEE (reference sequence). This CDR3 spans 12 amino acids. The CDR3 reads CASSSGQGEQYF. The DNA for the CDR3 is TGTGCCAGCAGCTCGGGACAGGGCGAGCAGTACTTC.